The 15 T cell receptor beta chains reported below all come from one sample, sequenced in a study of blood T cell repertoires in COVID-19. The method was immunoSEQ multiplex PCR; TCRdb's version includes in-frame clones alone and lacks a portion of them. This sample carries about 440,000 clones, roughly 91% of them seen once, and the ten largest clones take about 0.63%. Sequencing was performed on PBMCs or T cells enriched from blood (not recorded which). These receptors were taken from a young man who had recovered from COVID-19.

This sequence joins TRBV9 and TRBJ1-4, with a tentative D call TRBD1 (5 bases). Germline lookup yields CDR1 SGDLS and CDR2 YYNGEE. The CDR3 has 15 amino acids. The germline V and J ends were trimmed by 0 bases and 5 bases, with 11 bases remaining between them. CDR3 amino acids: CASSVANGGNEKLFF. For the CDR3, the DNA is TGTGCCAGCAGCGTAGCTAACGGGGGAAATGAAAAACTGTTTTTT. The full variable domain, completed using reference TRBV9 and TRBJ1-4, is DSGVTQTPKHLITATGQRVTLRCSPRSGDLSVYWYQQSLDQGLQFLIQYYNGEERAKGNILERFSAQQFPDLHSELNLSSLELGDSALYFCASSVANGGNEKLFFGSGTQLSVL.

This chain connects TRBV12-3 or TRBV12-4 to TRBJ1-4, with D perhaps matching TRBD1 (5 bases). The CDR3 sequence is 11 residues long. V was shortened by 3 bases and J by 14 bases, with 10 bases between the two germline ends. The CDR3 reads CASSFQQALFF. The DNA for the CDR3 is TGTGCCAGCAGTTTCCAACAGGCGCTGTTTTTT.

This rearrangement joins TRBV28 to TRBJ2-1; TRBD1 matches at 10 bases. The J segment lost 10 bases and the V segment lost 3 bases, leaving 9 bases of the junction unmatched. CDR3 length: 15 residues. The germline CDR1 and CDR2 sequences are MDHEN and SYDVKM. CDR3 amino acids: CASSLVGTGALEQFF. As DNA, the CDR3 is TGTGCCAGCAGTTTGGTGGGGACAGGGGCACTAGAGCAGTTCTTC.

This clone was counted a few times. The chain is built from TRBV2 and TRBJ1-6, with TRBD1 matching 9 bases. The CDR3 runs to 16 residues. V lost 2 bases, J lost 6 bases, and 5 bases stayed unmatched. Per germline, CDR1 SNHLY and CDR2 FYNNEI. CDR3 residues: CASSEYRTGVNSPLHF. CDR3 bases: TGTGCCAGCAGTGAATATCGGACAGGGGTTAATTCACCCCTCCACTTT.

The chain has TRBV11-3 and TRBJ1-6; 11 nucleotides agree with TRBD1. This CDR3 comprises 13 residues. V shed 4 bases and J 16 bases; nucleotides not matched to a gene: 6. Looked up from germline, CDR1 is SGHNT and CDR2 is YENEEA. The chain's CDR3 is CASSSMGQGELHF. As DNA, the CDR3 is TGTGCCAGCAGCTCAATGGGACAGGGGGAACTCCACTTT.

As for this clone: Other DNA sequences within the sample encode an identical CDR3. This chain links TRBV29-1 with TRBJ1-1; no definite D call. The germline CDR1 and CDR2 sequences are SQVTM and ANQGSEA. Trimming cost V 6 bases and J 2 bases, with 10 bases left between them. The CDR3 totals 12 residues. CDR3 sequence (DNA): TGCAGCGTACTACGGGGAAACACTGAAGCTTTCTTT. Its protein is CSVLRGNTEAFF.

This chain joins TRBV5-1 and TRBJ1-4; 9 bases align to TRBD1. The CDR3 runs 15 residues. Trimming cost V 4 bases and J 8 bases; bases outside gene matches: 9. CDR1 SGHRS and CDR2 YFSETQ come from the germline V gene. The DNA for the CDR3 is TGCGCCAGCAGCCAGGGGACAGGGTTACGCGAAAAACTGTTTTTT. Encoded protein: CASSQGTGLREKLFF.

This rearrangement joins TRBV5-1 to TRBJ1-6; D perhaps matches TRBD1 (5 bases). This CDR3 region has 14 residues. Trimming stripped 6 bases from V and 8 bases from J, with 15 bases between. Looked up from germline, CDR1 is SGHRS and CDR2 is YFSETQ. CDR3 DNA: TGCGCCAGCACCTCCTGGGACTTATATTCACCCCTCCACTTT. It codes for CASTSWDLYSPLHF. The full variable domain, rest sourced from reference TRBV5-1 and TRBJ1-6, is KAGVTQTPRYLIKTRGQQVTLSCSPISGHRSVSWYQQTPGQGLQFLFEYFSETQRNKGNFPGRFSGRQFSNSRSEMNVSTLELGDSALYLCASTSWDLYSPLHFGNGTRLTVT.

This clone was counted only a few times. The rearrangement uses TRBV12-5 and TRBJ1-6; 8 nucleotides align to TRBD1. The CDR3 loop spans 17 amino acids. Germline V gene lookup returns CDR1 LGHNT and CDR2 FRNRAP. V shed 0 bases and J 16 bases; nucleotides not matched to a gene: 17. DNA for the CDR3: TGTGCTAGTGGTTTGGTAAGTTCGTCCGTGACAGGGGTTCGACTCCACTTT. It yields the protein CASGLVSSSVTGVRLHF.

This chain links TRBV12-5 with TRBJ1-6; 7 bases match TRBD1. The CDR3 runs 18 residues. The V gene end was trimmed by 2 bases and the J gene end by 10 bases; junction bases not matched to a gene: 17. The germline V gene has CDR1 LGHNT and CDR2 FRNRAP. The CDR3: CASGLIPKTGEYGSPLHF. The CDR3 bases are TGTGCTAGTGGTTTGATCCCAAAAACAGGGGAGTATGGATCACCCCTCCACTTT.

The V gene is TRBV5-1, the J gene TRBJ1-6, with 10 bases matching TRBD1. CDR3 length: 17 residues. V lost 1 base and J lost 7; bases outside the gene matches: 8. CDR1 and CDR2 from the germline V gene are SGHRS and YFSETQ. The CDR3: CASSLRSDRGQNSPLHF. Here the CDR3 DNA reads TGCGCCAGCAGCTTGAGATCCGACAGGGGGCAAAATTCACCCCTCCACTTT. The complete variable domain, with remaining parts taken from reference TRBV5-1 and TRBJ1-6, reads KAGVTQTPRYLIKTRGQQVTLSCSPISGHRSVSWYQQTPGQGLQFLFEYFSETQRNKGNFPGRFSGRQFSNSRSEMNVSTLELGDSALYLCASSLRSDRGQNSPLHFGNGTRLTVT.

The rearrangement uses TRBV12-3 or TRBV12-4 and TRBJ1-2; D gene uncertain. Trimming pared 8 bases from V and 2 bases from J, leaving 12 bases between. The CDR3 length is 13 residues. CDR3 bases: TGTGCCAGCTCCGGCGGGGAGAACTATGGCTACACCTTC. Translated: CASSGGENYGYTF.

The CDR3 protein is CASNGGNQPQHF. In DNA form, the CDR3 reads TGTGCCAGCAACGGGGGGAATCAGCCCCAGCATTTT. The rearrangement uses TRBV21-1 and TRBJ1-5. TRBV21-1 has pseudogene status. The CDR3 totals 12 residues.

The V and J genes are TRBV5-1 and TRBJ2-1; 13 nucleotides align to TRBD2. V shed 3 bases, J shed 3 bases, and the junction held 3 bases outside the gene matches. Germline V CDR1 and CDR2: SGHRS, YFSETQ. The CDR3 runs 16 residues. CDR3 nucleotides: TGCGCCAGCAGCTCCGGGACTAGCGGGAACTACAATGAGCAGTTCTTC. This gives the protein CASSSGTSGNYNEQFF.

This chain links TRBV2 with TRBJ2-3, with 14 bases fitting TRBD2. This CDR3 has 16 residues. Per the germline V gene, CDR1 is SNHLY and CDR2 is FYNNEI. The V and J ends lost 4 bases and 5 bases, in that order; junction bases with no gene match: 5. The CDR3 region is CASSVGTSGSLDTQYF. The DNA for the CDR3 is TGTGCCAGCAGTGTAGGGACTAGCGGGAGCCTAGATACGCAGTATTTT.